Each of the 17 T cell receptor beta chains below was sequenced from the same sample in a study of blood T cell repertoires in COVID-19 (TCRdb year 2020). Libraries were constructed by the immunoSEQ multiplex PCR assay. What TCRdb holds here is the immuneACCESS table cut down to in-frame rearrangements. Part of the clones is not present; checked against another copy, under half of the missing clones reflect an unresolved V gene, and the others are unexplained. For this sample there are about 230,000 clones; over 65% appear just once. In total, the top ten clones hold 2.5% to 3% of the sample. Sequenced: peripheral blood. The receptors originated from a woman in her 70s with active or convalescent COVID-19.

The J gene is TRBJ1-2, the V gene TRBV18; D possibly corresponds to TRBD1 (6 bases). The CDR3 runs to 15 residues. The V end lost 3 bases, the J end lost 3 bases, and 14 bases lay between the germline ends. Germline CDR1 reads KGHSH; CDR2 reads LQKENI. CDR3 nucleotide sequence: TGTGCCAGCTCACCCCGAATACAGGGAGACTATGGCTACACCTTC. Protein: CASSPRIQGDYGYTF.

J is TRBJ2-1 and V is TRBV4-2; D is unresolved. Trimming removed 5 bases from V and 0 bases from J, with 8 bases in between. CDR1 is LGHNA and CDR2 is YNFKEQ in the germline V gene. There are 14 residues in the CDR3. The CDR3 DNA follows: TGTGCCAGCAGCTCCGCGAGCTCCTACAATGAGCAGTTCTTC. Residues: CASSSASSYNEQFF.

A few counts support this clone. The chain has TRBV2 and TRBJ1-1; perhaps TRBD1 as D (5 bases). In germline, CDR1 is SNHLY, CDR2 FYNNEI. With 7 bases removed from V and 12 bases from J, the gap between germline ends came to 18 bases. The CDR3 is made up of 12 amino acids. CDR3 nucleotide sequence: TGTGCCAGCAAGGGGTATGGAGAGGAAACTTTCTTT. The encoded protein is CASKGYGEETFF.

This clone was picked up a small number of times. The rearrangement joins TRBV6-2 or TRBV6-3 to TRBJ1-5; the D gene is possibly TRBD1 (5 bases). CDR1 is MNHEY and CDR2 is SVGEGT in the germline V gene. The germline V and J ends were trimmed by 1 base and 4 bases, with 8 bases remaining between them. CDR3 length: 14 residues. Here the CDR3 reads CASSYLQGNQPQHF. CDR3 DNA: TGTGCCAGCAGTTACTTGCAGGGAAATCAGCCCCAGCATTTT.

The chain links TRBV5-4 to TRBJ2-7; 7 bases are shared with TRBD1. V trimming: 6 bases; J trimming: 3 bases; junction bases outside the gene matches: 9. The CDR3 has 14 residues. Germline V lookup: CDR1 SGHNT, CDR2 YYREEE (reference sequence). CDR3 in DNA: TGTGCCAGCACCCGTTGGGGACAGAGCTACGAGCAGTACTTC. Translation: CASTRWGQSYEQYF.

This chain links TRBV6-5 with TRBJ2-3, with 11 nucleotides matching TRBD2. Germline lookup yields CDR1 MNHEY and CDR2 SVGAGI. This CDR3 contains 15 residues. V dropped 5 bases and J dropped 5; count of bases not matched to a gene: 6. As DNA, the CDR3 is TGTGCCAGCAGTCCGGCCGGGACTAGCGGAGATACGCAGTATTTT. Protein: CASSPAGTSGDTQYF.

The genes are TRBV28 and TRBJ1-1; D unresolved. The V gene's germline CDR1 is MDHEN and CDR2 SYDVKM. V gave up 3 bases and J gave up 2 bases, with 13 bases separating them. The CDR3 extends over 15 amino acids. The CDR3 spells CASSFTPDSNTEAFF. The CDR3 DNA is TGTGCCAGCAGTTTCACCCCGGACTCCAACACTGAAGCTTTCTTT.

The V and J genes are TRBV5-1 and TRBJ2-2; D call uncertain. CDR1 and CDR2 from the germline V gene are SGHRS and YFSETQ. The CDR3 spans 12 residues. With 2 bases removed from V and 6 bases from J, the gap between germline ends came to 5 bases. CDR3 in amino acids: CASSFISGELFF. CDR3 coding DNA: TGCGCCAGCAGCTTTATATCCGGGGAGCTGTTTTTT.

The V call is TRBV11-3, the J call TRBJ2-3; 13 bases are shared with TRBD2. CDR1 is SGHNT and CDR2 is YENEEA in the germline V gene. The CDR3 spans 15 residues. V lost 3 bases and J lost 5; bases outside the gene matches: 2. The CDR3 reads CASSLGLAGIDTQYF. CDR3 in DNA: TGTGCCAGCAGCTTGGGACTAGCGGGGATAGATACGCAGTATTTT.

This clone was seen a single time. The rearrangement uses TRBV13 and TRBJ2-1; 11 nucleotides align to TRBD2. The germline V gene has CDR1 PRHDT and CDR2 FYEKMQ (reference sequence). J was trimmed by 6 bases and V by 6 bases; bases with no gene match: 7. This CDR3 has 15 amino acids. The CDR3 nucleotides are TGTGCCAGCAGACCACCACTAGCGGGAGCCAATGAGCAGTTCTTC. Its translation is CASRPPLAGANEQFF.

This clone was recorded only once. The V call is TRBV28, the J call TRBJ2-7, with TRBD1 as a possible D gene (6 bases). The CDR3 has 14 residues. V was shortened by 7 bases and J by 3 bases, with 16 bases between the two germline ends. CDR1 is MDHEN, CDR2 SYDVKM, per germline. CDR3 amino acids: CASTTPAGVYEQYF. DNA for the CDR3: TGTGCCAGCACCACACCGGCAGGGGTCTACGAGCAGTACTTC.

The DNA for the CDR3 is TGTGCCAGCAGTTTCTTGGGCAGGGCGGAAAAAAACATTCAGTACTTC. Its protein product is CASSFLGRAEKNIQYF. The chain combines TRBV28 with TRBJ2-4, with D possibly matching TRBD1 (5 bases). The CDR3 extends over 16 amino acids. The V end was cut by 3 bases, the J end by 4 bases, with 16 bases between. From germline, CDR1 is MDHEN and CDR2 SYDVKM.

DNA for the CDR3: TGTGCCAGCTCACCCGGGACAGCCTACGAGCAGTACTTC. It specifies CASSPGTAYEQYF. V gene TRBV18 combines with J gene TRBJ2-7, with TRBD1 matching 7 bases. Germline trimming cut 3 bases from V and 2 bases from J; bases unmatched to any gene: 1. Germline V CDR1 and CDR2: KGHSH, LQKENI. The CDR3 spans 13 residues.

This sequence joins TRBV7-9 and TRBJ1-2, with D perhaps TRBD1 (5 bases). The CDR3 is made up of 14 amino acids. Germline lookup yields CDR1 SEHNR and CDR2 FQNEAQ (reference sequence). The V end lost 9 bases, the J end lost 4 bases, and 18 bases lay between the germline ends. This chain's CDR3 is CASVDSLLFYGYTF. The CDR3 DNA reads TGTGCCAGTGTTGACAGCCTCCTTTTCTATGGCTACACCTTC.

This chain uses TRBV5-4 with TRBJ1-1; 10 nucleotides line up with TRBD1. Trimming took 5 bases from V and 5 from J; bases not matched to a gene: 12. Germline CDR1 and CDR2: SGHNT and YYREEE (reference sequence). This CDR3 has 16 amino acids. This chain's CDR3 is CASREPPGQGRTEAFF. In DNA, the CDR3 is TGTGCCAGCAGGGAACCTCCGGGACAGGGGAGGACTGAAGCTTTCTTT.

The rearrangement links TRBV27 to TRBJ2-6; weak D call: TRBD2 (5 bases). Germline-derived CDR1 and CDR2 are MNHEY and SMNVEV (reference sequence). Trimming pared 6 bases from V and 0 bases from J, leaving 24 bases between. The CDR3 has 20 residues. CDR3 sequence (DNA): TGTGCCAGCAGCCTTACCCGGGGAGCAGGCGGAAGCTCTGGGGCCAACGTCCTGACTTTC. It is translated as CASSLTRGAGGSSGANVLTF.

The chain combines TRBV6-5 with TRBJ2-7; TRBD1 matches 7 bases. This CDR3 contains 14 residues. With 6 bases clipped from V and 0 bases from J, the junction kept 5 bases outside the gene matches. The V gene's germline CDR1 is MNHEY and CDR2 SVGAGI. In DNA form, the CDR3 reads TGTGCCAGCAGACAGTCAGGGGGCTCCTACGAGCAGTACTTC. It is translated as CASRQSGGSYEQYF.